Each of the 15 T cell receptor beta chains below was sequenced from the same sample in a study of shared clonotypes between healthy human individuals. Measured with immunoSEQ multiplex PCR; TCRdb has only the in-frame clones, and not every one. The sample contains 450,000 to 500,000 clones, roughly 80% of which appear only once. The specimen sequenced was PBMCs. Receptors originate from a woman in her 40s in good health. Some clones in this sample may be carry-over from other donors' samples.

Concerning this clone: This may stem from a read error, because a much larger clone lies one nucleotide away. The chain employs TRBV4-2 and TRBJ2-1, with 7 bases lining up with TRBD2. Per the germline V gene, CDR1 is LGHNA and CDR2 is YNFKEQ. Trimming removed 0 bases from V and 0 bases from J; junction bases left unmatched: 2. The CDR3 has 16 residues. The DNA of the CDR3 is TGTGCCAGCAGCCAAGATCGCGGGAGCTCCTACAATGAGCAGTTCTTC. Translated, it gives CASSQDRGSSYNEQFF.

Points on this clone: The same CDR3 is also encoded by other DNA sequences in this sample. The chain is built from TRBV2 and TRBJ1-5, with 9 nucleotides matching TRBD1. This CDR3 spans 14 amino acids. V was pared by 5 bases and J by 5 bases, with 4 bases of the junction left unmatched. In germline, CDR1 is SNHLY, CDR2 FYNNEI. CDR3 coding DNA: TGTGCCAGCAGTCCTACAGGGGGCGATCAGCCCCAGCATTTT. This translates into CASSPTGGDQPQHF.

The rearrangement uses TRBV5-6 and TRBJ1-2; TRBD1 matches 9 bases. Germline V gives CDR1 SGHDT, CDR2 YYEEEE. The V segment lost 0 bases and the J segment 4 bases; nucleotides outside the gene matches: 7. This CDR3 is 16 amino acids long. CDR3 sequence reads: CASSLGDRDIGYGYTF. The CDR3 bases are TGTGCCAGCAGCTTGGGGGACAGGGATATCGGCTATGGCTACACCTTC.

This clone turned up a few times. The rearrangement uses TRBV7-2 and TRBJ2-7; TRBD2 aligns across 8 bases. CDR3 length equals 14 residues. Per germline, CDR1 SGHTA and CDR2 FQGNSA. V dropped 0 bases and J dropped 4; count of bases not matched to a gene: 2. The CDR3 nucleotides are TGTGCCAGCAGCTTAGCGGGACTAGGGTACGAGCAGTACTTC. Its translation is CASSLAGLGYEQYF.

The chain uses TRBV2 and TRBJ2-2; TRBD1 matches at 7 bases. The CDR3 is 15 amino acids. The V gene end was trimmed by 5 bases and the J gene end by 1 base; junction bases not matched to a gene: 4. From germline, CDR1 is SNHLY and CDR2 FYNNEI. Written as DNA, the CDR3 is TGTGCCAGCAGTCCACGGACAGGGAACACCGGGGAGCTGTTTTTT. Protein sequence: CASSPRTGNTGELFF.

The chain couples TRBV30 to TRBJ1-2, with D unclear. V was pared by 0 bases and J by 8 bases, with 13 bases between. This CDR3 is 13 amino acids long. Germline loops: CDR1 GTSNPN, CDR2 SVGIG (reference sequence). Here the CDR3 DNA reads TGTGCCTGGAGTGTAGTACAGTGGGGAGGCTACACCTTC. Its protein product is CAWSVVQWGGYTF.

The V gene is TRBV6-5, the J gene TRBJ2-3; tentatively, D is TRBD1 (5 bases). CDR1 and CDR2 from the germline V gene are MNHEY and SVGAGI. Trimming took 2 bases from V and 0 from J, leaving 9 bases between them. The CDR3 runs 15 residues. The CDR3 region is CASSYRGPSTDTQYF. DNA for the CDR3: TGTGCCAGCAGTTACAGGGGTCCTAGCACAGATACGCAGTATTTT.

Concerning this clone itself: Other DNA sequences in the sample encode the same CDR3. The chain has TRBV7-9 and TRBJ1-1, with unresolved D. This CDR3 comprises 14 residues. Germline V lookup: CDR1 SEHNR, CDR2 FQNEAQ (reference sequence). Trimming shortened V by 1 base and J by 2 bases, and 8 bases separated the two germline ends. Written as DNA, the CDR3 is TGTGCCAGCAGCTTAGGGCTTCCAAACACTGAAGCTTTCTTT. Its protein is CASSLGLPNTEAFF.

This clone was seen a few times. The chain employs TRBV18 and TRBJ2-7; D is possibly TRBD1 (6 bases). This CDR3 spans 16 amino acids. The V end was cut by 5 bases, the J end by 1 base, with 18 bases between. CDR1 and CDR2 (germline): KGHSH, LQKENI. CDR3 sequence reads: CASSLQGSAGSYEQYF. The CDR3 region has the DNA TGTGCCAGCTCATTACAGGGTTCTGCTGGGTCCTACGAGCAGTACTTC.

The CDR3 loop reads CASSLGGFGQGVYEQYF. DNA of the CDR3: TGTGCCAGCAGCTTAGGTGGTTTCGGACAGGGGGTATACGAGCAGTACTTC. This chain links TRBV7-7 with TRBJ2-7; 10 bases are a match to TRBD1. CDR3 size: 17 residues. The germline V gene has CDR1 SSHAT and CDR2 FNYEAQ (reference sequence). Trimming at V came to 1 base and at J to 4 bases, leaving 10 bases not matched to a gene.

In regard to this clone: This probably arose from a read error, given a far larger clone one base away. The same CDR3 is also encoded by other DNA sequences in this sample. The CDR3 coding sequence is TGCAGCGCGCGGGACGGAGCCTACGAGCAGTACTTC. Encoded protein: CSARDGAYEQYF. This chain links TRBV29-1 with TRBJ2-7, with D tentatively TRBD2 (6 bases). The CDR3 totals 12 residues. CDR1 and CDR2 from the germline V gene are SQVTM and ANQGSEA. The ends were cut back, 7 bases at V and 2 bases at J, with 12 bases in the middle.

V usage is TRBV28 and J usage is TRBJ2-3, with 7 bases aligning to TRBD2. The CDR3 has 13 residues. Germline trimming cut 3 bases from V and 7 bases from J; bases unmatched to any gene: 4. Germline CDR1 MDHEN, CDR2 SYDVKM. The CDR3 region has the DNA TGTGCCAGCAGTTTCCGCGGGAGTAATACGCAGTATTTT. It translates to CASSFRGSNTQYF. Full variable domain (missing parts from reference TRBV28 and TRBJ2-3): DVKVTQSSRYLVKRTGEKVFLECVQDMDHENMFWYRQDPGLGLRLIYFSYDVKMKEKGDIPEGYSVSREKKERFSLILESASTNQTSMYLCASSFRGSNTQYFGPGTRLTVL.

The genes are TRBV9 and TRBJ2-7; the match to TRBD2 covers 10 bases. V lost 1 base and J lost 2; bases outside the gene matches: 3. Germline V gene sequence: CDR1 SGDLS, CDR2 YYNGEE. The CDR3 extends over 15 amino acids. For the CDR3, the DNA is TGTGCCAGCAGCGTAACTAGCGGGGCCACCTACGAGCAGTACTTC. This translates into CASSVTSGATYEQYF.

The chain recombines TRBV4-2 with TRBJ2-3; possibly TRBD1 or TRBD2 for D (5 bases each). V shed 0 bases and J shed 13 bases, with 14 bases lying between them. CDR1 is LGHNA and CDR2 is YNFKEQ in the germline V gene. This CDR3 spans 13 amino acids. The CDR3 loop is CASSQDMGESEYF. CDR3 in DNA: TGTGCCAGCAGCCAAGATATGGGGGAGTCTGAGTATTTT.

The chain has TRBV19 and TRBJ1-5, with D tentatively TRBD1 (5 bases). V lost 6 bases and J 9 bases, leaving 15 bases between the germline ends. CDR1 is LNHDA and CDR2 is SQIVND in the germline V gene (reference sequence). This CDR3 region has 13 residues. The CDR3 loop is CASSHGGDLPQHF. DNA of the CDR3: TGTGCCAGTAGCCATGGGGGAGACTTGCCCCAGCATTTT.